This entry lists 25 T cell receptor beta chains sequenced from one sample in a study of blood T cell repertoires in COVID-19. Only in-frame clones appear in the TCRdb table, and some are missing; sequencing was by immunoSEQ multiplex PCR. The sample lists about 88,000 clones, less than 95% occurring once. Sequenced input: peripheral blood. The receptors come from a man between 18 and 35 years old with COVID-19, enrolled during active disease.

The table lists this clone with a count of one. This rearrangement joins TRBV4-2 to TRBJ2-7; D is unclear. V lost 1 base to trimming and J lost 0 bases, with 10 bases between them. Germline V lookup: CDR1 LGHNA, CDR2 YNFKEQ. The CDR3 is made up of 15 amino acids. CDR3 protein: CASSQATARSYEQYF. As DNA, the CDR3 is TGTGCCAGCAGCCAAGCCACAGCCCGCTCCTACGAGCAGTACTTC.

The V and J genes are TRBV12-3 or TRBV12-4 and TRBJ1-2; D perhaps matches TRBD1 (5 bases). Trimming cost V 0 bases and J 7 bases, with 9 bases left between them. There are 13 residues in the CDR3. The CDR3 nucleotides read TGTGCCAGCAGTTTAGCGGCCAGGGCTGGCTACACCTTC. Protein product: CASSLAARAGYTF.

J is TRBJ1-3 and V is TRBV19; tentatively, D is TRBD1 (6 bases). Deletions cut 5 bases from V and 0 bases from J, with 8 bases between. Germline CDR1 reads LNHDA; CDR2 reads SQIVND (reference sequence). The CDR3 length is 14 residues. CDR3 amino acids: CASSWTVSGNTIYF. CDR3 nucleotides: TGTGCCAGTAGTTGGACAGTCTCTGGAAACACCATATATTTT.

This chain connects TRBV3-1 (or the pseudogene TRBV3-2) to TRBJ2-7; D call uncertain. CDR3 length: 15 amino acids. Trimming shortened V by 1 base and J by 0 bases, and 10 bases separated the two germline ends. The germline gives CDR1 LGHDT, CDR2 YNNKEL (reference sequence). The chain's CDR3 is CASSQASQVSYEQYF. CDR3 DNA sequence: TGTGCCAGCAGCCAAGCGAGCCAGGTCTCCTACGAGCAGTACTTC.

CDR3 amino acids: CASSGVGSPYNQPQHF. For the CDR3, the DNA is TGTGCCAGCAGCGGAGTAGGGAGTCCGTATAATCAGCCCCAGCATTTT. V usage is TRBV7-2 and J usage is TRBJ1-5; D call uncertain. Germline lookup yields CDR1 SGHTA and CDR2 FQGNSA. Trimming pared 5 bases from V and 4 bases from J, leaving 18 bases between. The CDR3 has 16 residues.

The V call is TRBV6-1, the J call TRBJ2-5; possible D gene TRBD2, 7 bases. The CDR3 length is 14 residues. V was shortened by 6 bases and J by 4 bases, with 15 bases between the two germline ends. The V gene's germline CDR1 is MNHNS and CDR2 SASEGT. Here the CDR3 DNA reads TGTGCCAGCAGGGAACGGGGGGCTGGAGAGACCCAGTACTTC. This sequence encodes CASRERGAGETQYF.

The chain's CDR3 is CASSSGGGFTDTQYF. The CDR3 bases are TGTGCCAGCAGCTCCGGGGGGGGATTCACAGATACGCAGTATTTT. The V gene is TRBV11-2, the J gene TRBJ2-3; 8 positions match TRBD2. CDR1 is SGHAT, CDR2 FQNNGV, per germline. The CDR3 length is 15 residues. J was trimmed by 2 bases and V by 4 bases; bases with no gene match: 5. Full variable domain (outside the CDR3, taken from reference TRBV11-2 and TRBJ2-3): EAGVAQSPRYKIIEKRQSVAFWCNPISGHATLYWYQQILGQGPKLLIQFQNNGVVDDSQLPKDRFSAERLKGVDSTLKIQPAKLEDSAVYLCASSSGGGFTDTQYFGPGTRLTVL.

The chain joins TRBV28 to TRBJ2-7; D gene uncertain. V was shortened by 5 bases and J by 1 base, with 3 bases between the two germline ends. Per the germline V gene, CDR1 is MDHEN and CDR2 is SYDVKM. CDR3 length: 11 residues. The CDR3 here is CASSHSYEQYF. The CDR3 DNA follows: TGTGCCAGCAGTCATTCCTACGAGCAGTACTTC.

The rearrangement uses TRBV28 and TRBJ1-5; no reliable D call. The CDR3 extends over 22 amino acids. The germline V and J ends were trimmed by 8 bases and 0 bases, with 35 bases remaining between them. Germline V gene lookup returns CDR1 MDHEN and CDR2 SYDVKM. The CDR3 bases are TGTGCCAGCGCTTCAGCAGTTTATGCAGGTTTTGAGAGAGAGTATAGCAATCAGCCCCAGCATTTT. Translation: CASASAVYAGFEREYSNQPQHF.

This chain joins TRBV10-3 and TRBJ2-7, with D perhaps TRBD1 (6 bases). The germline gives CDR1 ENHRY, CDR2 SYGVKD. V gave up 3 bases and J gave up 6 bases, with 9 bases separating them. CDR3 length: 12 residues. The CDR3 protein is CAISDIRGEQYF. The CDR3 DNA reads TGTGCCATCAGTGATATCAGGGGCGAGCAGTACTTC.

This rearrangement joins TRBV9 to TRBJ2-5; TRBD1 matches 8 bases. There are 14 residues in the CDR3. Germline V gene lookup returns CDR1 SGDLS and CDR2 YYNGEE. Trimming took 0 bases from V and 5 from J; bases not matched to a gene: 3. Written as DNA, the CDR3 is TGTGCCAGCAGCGTAGATGGGGACAGGGAGACCCAGTACTTC. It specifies CASSVDGDRETQYF.

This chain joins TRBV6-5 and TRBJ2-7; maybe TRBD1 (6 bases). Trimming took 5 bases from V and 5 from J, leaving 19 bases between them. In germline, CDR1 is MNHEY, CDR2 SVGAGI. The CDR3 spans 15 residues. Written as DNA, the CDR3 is TGTGCCAGCAGTCGGTGGACAGCTACTAGGGACGAGCAGTACTTC. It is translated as CASSRWTATRDEQYF.

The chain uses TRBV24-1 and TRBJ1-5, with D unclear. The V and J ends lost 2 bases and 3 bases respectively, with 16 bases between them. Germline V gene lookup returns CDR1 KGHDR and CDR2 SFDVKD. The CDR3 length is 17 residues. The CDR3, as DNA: TGTGCCACCAGTGATTCATCCCTGGGCGTCCACAATCAGCCCCAGCATTTT. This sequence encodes CATSDSSLGVHNQPQHF.

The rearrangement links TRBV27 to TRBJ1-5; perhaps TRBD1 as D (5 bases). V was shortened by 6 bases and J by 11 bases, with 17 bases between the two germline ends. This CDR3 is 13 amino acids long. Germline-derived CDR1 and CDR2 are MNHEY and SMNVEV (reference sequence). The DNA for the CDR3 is TGTGCCAGCAGGCTTAGCCCCGGGGGATCCCAGCATTTT. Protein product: CASRLSPGGSQHF.

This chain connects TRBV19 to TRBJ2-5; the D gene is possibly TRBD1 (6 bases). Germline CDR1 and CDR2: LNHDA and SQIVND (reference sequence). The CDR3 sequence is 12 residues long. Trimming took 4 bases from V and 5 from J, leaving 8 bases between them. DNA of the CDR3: TGTGCCAGTAGTACAAGGGGGGAGACCCAGTACTTC. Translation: CASSTRGETQYF.

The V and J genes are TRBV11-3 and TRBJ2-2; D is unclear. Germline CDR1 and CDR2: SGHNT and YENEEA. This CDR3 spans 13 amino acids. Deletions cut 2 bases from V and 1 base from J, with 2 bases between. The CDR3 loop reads CASSLLNTGELFF. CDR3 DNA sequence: TGTGCCAGCAGCTTACTGAACACCGGGGAGCTGTTTTTT.

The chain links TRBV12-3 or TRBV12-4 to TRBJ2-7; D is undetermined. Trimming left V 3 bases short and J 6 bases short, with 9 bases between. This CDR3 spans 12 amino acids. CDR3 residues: CASSFVEIEQYF. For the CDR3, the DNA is TGTGCCAGCAGTTTTGTGGAGATCGAGCAGTACTTC.

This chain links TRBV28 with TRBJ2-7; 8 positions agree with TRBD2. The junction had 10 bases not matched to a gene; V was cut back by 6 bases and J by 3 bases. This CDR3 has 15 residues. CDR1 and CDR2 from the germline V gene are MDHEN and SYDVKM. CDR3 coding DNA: TGTGCCAGCAGCCCCGGGGGGGCGGGGCACTACGAGCAGTACTTC. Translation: CASSPGGAGHYEQYF.

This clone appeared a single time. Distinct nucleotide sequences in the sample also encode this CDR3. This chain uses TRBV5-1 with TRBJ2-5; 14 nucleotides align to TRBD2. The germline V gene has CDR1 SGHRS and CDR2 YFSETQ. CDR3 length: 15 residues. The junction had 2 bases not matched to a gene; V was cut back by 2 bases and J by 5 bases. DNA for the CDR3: TGCGCCAGCAGCTTTGGGACTAGCGGGAGTGAGACCCAGTACTTC. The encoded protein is CASSFGTSGSETQYF.

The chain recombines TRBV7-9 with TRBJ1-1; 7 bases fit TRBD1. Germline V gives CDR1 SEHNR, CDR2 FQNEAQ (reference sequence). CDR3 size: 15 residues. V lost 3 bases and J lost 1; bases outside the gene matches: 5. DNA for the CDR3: TGTGCCAGCAGCTTTACAGGGGTGTCGAACACTGAAGCTTTCTTT. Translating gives CASSFTGVSNTEAFF.

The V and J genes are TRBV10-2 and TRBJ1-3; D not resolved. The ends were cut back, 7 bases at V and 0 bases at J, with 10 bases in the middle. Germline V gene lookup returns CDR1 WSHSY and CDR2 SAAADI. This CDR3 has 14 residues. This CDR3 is CASNPSYSGNTIYF. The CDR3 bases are TGCGCCAGCAATCCCAGTTACTCTGGAAACACCATATATTTT.

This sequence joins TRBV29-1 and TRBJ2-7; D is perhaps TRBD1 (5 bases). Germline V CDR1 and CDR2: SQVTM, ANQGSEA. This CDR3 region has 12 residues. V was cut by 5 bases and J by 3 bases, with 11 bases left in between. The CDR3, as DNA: TGCAGCGTTACGTGGGGCGACTACGAGCAGTACTTC. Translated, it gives CSVTWGDYEQYF.

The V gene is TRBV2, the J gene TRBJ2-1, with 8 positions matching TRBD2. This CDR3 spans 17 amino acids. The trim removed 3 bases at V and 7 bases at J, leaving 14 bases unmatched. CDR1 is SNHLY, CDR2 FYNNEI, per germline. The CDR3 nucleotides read TGTGCCAGCAGTGACCCCGCATTGAGCGGGAGTACAAATGAGCAGTTCTTC. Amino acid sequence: CASSDPALSGSTNEQFF.

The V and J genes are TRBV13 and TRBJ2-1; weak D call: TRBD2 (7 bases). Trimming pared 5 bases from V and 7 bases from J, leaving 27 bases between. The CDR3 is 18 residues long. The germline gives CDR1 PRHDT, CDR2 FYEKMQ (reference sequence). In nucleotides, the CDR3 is TGTGCCAGCAGCCCGGGGGCTAGCGGAGAAAGGGACTTTAATGAGCAGTTCTTC. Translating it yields CASSPGASGERDFNEQFF.

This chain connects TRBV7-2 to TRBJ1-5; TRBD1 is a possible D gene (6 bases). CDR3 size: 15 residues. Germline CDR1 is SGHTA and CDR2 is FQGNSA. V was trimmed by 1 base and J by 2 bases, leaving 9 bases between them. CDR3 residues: CASSLDSGGNQPQHF. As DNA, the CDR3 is TGTGCCAGCAGCTTAGATTCAGGGGGCAATCAGCCCCAGCATTTT.